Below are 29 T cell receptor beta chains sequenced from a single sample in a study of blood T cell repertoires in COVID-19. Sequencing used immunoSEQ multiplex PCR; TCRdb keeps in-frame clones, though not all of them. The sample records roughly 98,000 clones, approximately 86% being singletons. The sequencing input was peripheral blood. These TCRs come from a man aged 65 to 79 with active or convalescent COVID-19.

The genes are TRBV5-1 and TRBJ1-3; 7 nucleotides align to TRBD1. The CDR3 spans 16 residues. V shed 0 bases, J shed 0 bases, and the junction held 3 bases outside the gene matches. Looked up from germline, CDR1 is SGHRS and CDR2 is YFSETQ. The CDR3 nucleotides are TGCGCCAGCAGCTTGGGACAGGGTGGCTCTGGAAACACCATATATTTT. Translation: CASSLGQGGSGNTIYF.

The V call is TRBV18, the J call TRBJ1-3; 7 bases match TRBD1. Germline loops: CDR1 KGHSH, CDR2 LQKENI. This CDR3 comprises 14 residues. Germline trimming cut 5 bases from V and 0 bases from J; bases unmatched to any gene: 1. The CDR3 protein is CASSRTGSGNTIYF. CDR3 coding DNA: TGTGCCAGCTCAAGGACAGGCTCTGGAAACACCATATATTTT.

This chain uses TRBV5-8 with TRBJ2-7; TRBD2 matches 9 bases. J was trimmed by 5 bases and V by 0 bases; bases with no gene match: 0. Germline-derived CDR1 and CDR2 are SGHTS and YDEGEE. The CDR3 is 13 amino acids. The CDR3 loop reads CASSLGLADEQYF. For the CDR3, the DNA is TGTGCCAGCAGCTTGGGACTAGCGGACGAGCAGTACTTC. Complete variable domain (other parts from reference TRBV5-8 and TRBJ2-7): EAGVTQSPTHLIKTRGQQATLRCSPISGHTSVYWYQQALGLGLQFLLWYDEGEERNRGNFPPRFSGRQFPNYSSELNVNALELEDSALYLCASSLGLADEQYFGPGTRLTVT.

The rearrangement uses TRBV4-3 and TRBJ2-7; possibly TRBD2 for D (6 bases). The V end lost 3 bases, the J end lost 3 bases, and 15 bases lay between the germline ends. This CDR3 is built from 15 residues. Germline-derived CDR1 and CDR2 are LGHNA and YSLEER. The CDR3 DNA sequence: TGCGCCAGCAGCCATAATCAGGGAGGAGGCTACGAGCAGTACTTC. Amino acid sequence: CASSHNQGGGYEQYF.

CDR3 nucleotides: TGTGCCAGCAGCCTCCGGGAGAGTGGAGCTTTCTTT. Residues: CASSLRESGAFF. This sequence joins TRBV3-1 (or the pseudogene TRBV3-2) and TRBJ1-1; D unresolved. V was clipped by 4 bases and J by 10 bases, with 13 bases between them. The CDR3 extends over 12 amino acids. From germline, CDR1 is LGHDT and CDR2 YNNKEL (reference sequence).

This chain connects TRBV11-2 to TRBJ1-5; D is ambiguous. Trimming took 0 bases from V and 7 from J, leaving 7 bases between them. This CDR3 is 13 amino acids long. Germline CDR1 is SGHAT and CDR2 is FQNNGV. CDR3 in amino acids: CASSLEPGQPQHF. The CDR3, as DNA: TGTGCCAGCAGCTTAGAACCGGGACAGCCCCAGCATTTT.

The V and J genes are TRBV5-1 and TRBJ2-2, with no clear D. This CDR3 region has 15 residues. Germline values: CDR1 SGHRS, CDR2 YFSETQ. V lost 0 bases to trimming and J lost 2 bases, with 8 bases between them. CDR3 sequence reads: CASSLDLLNTGELFF. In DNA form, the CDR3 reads TGCGCCAGCAGCTTGGATCTCTTAAACACCGGGGAGCTGTTTTTT.

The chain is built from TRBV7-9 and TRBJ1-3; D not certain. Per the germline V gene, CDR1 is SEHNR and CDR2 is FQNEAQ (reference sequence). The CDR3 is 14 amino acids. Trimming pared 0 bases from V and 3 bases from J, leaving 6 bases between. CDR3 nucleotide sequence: TGTGCCAGCAGCTTAGCAACTTTTGGAAACACCATATATTTT. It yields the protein CASSLATFGNTIYF.

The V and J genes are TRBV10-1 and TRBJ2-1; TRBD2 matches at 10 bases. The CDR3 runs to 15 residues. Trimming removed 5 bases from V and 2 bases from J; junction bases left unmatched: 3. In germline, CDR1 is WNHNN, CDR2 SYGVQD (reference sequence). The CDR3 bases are TGCGCCAGCAGTAGCAGCGGGGGGGCCTACAATGAGCAGTTCTTC. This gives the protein CASSSSGGAYNEQFF.

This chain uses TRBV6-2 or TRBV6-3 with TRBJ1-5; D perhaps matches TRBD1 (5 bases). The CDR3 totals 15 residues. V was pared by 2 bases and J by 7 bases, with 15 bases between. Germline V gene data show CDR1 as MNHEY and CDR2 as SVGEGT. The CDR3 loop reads CASSYDWGVRQPQHF. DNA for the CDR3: TGTGCCAGCAGTTACGATTGGGGGGTACGACAGCCCCAGCATTTT.

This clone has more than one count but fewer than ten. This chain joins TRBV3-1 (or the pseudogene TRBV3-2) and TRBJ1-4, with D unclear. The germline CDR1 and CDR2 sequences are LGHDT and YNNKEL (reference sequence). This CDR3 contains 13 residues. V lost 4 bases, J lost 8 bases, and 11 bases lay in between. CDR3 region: CASSRGGPEKLFF. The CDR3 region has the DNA TGTGCCAGCAGCCGGGGAGGTCCAGAAAAACTGTTTTTT.

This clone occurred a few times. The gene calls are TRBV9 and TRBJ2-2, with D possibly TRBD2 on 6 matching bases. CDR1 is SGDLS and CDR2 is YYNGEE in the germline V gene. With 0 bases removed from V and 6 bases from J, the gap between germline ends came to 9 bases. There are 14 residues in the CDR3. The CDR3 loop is CASSVAGDSGELFF. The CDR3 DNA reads TGTGCCAGCAGCGTAGCGGGGGATTCCGGGGAGCTGTTTTTT.

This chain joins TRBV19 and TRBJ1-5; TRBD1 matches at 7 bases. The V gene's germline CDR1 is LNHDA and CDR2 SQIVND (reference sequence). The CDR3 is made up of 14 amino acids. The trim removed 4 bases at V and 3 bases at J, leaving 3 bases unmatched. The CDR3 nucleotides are TGTGCCAGTAGTACAACAGGGGCCAATCAGCCCCAGCATTTT. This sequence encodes CASSTTGANQPQHF.

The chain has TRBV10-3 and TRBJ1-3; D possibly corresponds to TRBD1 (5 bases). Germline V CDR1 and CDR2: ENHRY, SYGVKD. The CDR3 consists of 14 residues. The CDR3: CGTRGGAFGNTIYF. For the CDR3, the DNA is TGTGGAACGCGGGGAGGGGCGTTTGGAAACACCATATATTTT.

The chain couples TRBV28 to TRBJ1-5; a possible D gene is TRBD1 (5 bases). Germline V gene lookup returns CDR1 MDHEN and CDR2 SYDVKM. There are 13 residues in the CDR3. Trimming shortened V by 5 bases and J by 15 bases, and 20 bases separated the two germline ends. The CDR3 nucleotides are TGTGCCAGCAGTCGGGGGGAGCTTTTTAGTCCGCATTTT. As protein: CASSRGELFSPHF.

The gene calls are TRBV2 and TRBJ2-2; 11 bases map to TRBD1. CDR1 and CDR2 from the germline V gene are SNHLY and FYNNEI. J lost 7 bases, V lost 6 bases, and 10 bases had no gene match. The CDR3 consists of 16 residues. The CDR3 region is CASSPGQGVGGGELFF. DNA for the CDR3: TGTGCCAGCAGCCCGGGACAGGGGGTCGGTGGCGGGGAGCTGTTTTTT.

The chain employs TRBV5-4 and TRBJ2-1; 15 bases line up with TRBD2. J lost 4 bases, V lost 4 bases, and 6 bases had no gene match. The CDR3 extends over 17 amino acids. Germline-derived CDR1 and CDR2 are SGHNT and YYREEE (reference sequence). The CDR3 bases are TGTGCCAGCAGCCCAGGACTAGCGGGGGGGCATTACAATGAGCAGTTCTTC. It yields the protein CASSPGLAGGHYNEQFF.

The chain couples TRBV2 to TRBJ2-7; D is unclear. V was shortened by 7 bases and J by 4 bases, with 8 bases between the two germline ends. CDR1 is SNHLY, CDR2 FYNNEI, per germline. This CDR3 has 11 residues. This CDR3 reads CASTLSYEQYF. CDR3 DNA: TGTGCCAGCACCCTATCTTACGAGCAGTACTTC.

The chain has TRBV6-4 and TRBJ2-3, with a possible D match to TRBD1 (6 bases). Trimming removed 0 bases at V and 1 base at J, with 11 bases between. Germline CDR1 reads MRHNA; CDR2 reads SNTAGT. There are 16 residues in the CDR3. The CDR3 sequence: CASSDSGRGGTDTQYF. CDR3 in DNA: TGTGCCAGCAGTGACTCGGGCAGGGGAGGCACAGATACGCAGTATTTT.

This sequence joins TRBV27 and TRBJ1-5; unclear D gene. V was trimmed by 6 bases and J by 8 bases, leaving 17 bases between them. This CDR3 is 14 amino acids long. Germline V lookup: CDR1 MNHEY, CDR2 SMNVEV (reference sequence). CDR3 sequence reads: CASRRLGQHEPQHF. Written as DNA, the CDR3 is TGTGCCAGCAGAAGGTTGGGCCAGCATGAGCCCCAGCATTTT.

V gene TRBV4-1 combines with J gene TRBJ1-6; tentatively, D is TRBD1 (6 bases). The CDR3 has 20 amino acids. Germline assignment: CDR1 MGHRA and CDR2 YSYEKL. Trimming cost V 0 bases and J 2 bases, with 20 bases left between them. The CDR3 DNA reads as TGCGCCAGCAGCCAAGACCCCGTCAACCCAACAGGGACCTATAATTCACCCCTCCACTTT. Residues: CASSQDPVNPTGTYNSPLHF.

The CDR3 loop reads CASSQGMEPWGYTF. The CDR3 bases are TGCGCCAGCAGCCAAGGGATGGAGCCTTGGGGCTACACCTTC. The chain has TRBV4-1 and TRBJ1-2, with D unclear. This CDR3 is built from 14 residues. The germline V gene has CDR1 MGHRA and CDR2 YSYEKL. The V and J ends lost 1 base and 8 bases respectively, with 14 bases between them.

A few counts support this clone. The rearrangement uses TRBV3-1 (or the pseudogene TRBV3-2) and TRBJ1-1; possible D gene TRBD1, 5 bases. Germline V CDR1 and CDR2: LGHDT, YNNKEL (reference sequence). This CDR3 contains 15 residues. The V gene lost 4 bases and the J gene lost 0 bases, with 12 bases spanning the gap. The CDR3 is CASSPGKGMNTEAFF. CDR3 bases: TGTGCCAGCAGCCCAGGGAAGGGCATGAACACTGAAGCTTTCTTT.

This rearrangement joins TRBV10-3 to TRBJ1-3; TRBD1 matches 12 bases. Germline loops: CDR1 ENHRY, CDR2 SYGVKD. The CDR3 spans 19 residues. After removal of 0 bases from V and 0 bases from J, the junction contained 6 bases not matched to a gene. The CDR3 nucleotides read TGTGCCATCAGTGAGTCCCCGGGACAGGGGGCCACCTCTGGAAACACCATATATTTT. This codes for CAISESPGQGATSGNTIYF.

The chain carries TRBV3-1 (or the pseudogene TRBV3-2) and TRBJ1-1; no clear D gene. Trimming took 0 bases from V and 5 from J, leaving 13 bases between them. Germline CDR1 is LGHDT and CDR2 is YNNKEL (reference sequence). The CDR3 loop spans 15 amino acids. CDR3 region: CASSQERVLGTEAFF. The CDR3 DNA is TGTGCCAGCAGCCAAGAGAGGGTCCTGGGTACTGAAGCTTTCTTT.

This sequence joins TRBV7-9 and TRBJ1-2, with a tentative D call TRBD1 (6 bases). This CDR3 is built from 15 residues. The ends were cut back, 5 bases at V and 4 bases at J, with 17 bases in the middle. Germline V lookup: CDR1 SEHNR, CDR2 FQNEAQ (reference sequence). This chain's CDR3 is CASSLRVAGVYGYTF. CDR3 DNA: TGTGCCAGCAGCCTAAGGGTGGCAGGGGTCTATGGCTACACCTTC.

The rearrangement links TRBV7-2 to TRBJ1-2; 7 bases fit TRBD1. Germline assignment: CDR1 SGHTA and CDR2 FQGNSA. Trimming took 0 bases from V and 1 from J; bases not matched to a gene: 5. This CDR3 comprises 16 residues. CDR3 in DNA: TGTGCCAGCAGCTTAGCTAGGGGGCGCTTTAACTATGGCTACACCTTC. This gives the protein CASSLARGRFNYGYTF.

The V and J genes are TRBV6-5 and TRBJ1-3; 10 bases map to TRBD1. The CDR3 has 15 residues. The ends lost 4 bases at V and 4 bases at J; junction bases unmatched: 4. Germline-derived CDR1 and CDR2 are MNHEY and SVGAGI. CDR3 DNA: TGTGCCAGCAGTTCTCCGACAGGGGGCGGAAACACCATATATTTT. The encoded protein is CASSSPTGGGNTIYF.

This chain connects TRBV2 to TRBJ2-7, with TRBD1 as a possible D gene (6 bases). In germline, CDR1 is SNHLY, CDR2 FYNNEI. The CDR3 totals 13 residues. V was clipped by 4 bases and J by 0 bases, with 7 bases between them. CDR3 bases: TGTGCCAGCAGTGTAGGGGGCTCCTACGAGCAGTACTTC. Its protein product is CASSVGGSYEQYF.